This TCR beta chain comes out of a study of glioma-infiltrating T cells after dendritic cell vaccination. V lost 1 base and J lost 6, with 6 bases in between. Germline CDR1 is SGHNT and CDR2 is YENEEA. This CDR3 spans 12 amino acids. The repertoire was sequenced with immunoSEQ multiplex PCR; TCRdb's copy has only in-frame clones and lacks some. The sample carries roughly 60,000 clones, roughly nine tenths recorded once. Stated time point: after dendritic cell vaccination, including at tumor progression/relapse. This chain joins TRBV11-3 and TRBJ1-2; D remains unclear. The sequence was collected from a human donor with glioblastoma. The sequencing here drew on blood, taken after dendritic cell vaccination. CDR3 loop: CASSLAEDGYTF. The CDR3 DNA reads TGTGCCAGCAGCTTAGCTGAGGATGGCTACACCTTC.